The clone carrying this T cell receptor (beta chain) has a handful of counts. The data were obtained in a study of HIV-infected patients and healthy controls. In TCRdb, the 5' RACE reads were re-called with MiXCR into one record per CDR3 protein. In the table there are around 67,000 distinct CDR3 sequences, 16% of which are singletons. V shed 4 bases and J 6 bases; nucleotides not matched to a gene: 14. The CDR3 runs 17 residues. In germline, CDR1 is SGHRS, CDR2 YFSETQ. Sequenced material: CD4+ T cells from blood. The rearrangement joins TRBV5-1 to TRBJ2-7; 12 positions agree with TRBD2. This receptor was identified in a human donor in good health. CDR3 in amino acids: CASSTTSSGRGLSEQYF. CDR3 nucleotide sequence: TGCGCCAGCAGCACAACTTCTAGCGGGAGGGGCCTCTCCGAGCAGTACTTC.